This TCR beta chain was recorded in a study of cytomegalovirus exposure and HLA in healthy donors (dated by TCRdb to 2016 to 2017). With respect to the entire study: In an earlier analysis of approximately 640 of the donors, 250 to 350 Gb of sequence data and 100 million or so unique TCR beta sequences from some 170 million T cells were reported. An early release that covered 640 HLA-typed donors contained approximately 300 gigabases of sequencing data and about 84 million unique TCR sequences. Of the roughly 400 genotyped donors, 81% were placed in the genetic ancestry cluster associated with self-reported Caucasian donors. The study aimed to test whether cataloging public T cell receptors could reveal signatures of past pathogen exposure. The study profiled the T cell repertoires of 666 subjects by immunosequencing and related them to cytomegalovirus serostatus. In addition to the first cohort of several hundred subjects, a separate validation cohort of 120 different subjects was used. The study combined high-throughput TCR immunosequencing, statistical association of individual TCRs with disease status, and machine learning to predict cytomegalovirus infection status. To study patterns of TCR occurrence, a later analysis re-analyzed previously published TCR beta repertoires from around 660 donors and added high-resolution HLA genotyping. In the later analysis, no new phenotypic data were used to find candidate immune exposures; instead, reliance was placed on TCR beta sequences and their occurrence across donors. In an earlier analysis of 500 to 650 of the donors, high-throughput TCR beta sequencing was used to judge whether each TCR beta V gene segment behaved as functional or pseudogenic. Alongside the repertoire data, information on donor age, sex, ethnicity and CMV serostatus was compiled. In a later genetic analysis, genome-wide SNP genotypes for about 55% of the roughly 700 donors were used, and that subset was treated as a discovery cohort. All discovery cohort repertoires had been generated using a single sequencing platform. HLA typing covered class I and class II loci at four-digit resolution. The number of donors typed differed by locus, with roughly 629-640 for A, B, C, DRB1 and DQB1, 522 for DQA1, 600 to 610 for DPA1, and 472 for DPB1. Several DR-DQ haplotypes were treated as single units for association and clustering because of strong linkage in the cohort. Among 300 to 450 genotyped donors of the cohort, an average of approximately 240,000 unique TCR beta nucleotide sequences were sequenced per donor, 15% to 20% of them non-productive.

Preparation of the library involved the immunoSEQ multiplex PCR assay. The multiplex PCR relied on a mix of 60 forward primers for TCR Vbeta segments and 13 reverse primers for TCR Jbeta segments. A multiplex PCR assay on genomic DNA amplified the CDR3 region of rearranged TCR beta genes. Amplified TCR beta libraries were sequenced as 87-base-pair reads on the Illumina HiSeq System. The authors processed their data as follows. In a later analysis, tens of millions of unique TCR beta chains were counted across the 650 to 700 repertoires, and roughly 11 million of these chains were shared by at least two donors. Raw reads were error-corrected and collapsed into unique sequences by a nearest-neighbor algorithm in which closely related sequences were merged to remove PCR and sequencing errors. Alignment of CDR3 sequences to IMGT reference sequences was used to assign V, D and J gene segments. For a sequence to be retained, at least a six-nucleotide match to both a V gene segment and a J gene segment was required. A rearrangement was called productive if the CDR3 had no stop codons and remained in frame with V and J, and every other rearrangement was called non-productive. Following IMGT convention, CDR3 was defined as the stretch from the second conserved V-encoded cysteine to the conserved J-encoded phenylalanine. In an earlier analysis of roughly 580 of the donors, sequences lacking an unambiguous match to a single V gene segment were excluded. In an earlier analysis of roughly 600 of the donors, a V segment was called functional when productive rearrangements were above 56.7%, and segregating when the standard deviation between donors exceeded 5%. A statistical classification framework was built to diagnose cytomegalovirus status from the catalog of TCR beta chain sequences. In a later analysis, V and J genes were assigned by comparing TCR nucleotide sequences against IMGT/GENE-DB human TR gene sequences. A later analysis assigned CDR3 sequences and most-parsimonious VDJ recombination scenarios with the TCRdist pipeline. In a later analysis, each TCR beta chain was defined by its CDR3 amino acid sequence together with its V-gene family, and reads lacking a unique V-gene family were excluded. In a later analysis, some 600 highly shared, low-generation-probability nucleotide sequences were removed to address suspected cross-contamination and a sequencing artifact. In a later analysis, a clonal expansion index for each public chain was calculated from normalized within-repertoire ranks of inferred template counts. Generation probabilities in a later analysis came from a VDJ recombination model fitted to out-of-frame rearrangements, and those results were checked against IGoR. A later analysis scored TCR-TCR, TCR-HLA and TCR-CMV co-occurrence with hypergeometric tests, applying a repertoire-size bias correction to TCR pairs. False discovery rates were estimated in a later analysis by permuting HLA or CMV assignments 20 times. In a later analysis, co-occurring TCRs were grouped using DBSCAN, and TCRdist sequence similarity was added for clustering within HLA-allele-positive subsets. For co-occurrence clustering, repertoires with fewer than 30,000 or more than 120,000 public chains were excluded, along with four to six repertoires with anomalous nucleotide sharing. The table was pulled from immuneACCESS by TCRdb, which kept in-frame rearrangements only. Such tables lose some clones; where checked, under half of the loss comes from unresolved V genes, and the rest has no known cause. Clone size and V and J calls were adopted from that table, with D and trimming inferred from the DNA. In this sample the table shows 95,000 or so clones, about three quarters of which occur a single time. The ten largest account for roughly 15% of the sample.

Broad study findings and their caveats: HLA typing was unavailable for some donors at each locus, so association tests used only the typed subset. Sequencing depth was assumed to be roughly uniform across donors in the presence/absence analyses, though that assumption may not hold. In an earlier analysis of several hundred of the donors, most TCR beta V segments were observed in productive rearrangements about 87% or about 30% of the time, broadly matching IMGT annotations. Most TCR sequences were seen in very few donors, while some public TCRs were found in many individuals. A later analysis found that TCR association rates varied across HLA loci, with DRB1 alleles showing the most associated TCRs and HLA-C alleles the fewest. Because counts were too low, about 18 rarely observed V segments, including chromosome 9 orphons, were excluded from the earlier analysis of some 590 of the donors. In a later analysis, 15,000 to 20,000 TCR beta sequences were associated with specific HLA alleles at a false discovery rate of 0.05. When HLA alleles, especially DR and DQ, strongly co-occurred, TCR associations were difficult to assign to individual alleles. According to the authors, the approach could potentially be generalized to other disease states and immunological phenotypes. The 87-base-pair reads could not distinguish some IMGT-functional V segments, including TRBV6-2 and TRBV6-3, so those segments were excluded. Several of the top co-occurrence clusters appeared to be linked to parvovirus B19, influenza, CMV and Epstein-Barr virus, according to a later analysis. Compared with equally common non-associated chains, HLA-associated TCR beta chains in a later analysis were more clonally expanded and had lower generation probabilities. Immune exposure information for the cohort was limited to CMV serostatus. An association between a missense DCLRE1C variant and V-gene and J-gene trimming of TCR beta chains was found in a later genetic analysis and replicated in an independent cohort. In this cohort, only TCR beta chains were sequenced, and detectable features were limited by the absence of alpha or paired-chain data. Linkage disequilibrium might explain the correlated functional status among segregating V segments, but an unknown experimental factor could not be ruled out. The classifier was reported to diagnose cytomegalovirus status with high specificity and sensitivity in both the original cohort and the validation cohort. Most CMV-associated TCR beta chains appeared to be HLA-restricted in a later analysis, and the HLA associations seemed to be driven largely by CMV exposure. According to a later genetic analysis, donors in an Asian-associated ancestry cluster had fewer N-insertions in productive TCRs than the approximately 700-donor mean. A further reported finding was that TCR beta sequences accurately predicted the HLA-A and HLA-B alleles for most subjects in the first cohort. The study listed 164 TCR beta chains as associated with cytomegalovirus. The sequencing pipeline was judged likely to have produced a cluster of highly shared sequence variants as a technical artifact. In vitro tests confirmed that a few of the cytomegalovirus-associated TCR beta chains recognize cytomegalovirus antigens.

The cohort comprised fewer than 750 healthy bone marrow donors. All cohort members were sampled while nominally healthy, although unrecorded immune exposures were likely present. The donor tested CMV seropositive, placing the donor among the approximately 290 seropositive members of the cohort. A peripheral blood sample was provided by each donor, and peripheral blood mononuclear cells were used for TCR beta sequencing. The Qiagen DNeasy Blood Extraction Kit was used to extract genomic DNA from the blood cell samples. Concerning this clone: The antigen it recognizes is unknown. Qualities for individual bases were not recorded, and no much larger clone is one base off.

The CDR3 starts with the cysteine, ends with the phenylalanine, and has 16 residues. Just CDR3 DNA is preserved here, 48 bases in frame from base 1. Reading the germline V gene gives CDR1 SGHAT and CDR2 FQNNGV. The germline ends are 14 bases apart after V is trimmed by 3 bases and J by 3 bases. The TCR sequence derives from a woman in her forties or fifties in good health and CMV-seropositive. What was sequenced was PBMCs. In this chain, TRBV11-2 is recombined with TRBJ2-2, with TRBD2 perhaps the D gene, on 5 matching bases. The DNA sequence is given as TGTGCCAGCAGCTTTTCCGGAGGATGGGACACCGGGGAGCTGTTTTTT. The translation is CASSFSGGWDTGELFF.